This T cell receptor (beta chain) is from a study of blood T cell repertoires in COVID-19. At the level of the study: Italy, Spain and the United States were the sources of the convalescent and acute COVID-19 samples. PBMCs, B-cell-depleted T cells, or T cells were the source of the cDNA or gDNA that made up the material.

Measured with immunoSEQ multiplex PCR; TCRdb has only the in-frame clones, and not every one. Counted here are more than 50,000 clones, 76% occurring once; the ten biggest clones make up about 47%. This clone was picked up a small number of times. Germline CDR1 and CDR2: LNHDA and SQIVND (reference sequence). This CDR3 is 16 amino acids long. V lost 2 bases to trimming and J lost 7 bases, with 20 bases between them. The J gene is TRBJ1-2, the V gene TRBV19; D is uncertain. Sequencing was carried out using peripheral blood. The source of this sequence is a woman over 75 with acute or convalescent COVID-19. The CDR3 DNA reads TGTGCCAGTAGTATAAACCGACCCCGCAGTAGCGGTGGCTACACCTTC. This translates into CASSINRPRSSGGYTF.